The TCR beta chain under discussion was sequenced for a study of graft-versus-host responses after intestinal transplantation. V lost 5 bases, J lost 3 bases, and 4 bases stayed unmatched. CDR3 length equals 14 residues. Germline CDR1 reads SGHRS; CDR2 reads YFSETQ. The table came from immunoSEQ multiplex PCR; TCRdb's copy has only in-frame clones and leaves some out. The repertoire holds thousands of clones, with 25% to 30% as singletons. Researchers placed some 200,000 CFSE-labeled responder cells in culture with some 200,000 irradiated, violet-dye-labeled stimulator cells. The sample consisted of alloreactive CD8+ T cells from a mixed lymphocyte reaction culture, taken before intestinal transplant. The subset here: CFSE-low proliferating T cells sorted from approximately 6-day pre-transplant mixed lymphocyte reaction (GvH or HvG direction). The chain carries TRBV5-1 and TRBJ2-3; 9 bases map to TRBD1. The TCR was taken from a human patient who received an intestinal transplant. DNA for the CDR3: TGCGCCAGCAGAAGGACAGGGGCGACAGATACGCAGTATTTT. Translated, it gives CASRRTGATDTQYF.